This T cell receptor (beta chain) was identified in a study of post-analysis software for immune sequencing data. Study-level information: There were relapsing-remitting, secondary progressive and progressive-relapsing multiple sclerosis among the disease courses included. Overall study findings and caveats: In multiple sclerosis, normalized Chao1 diversity was significantly below that of controls. Controls showed lower frequencies than patients for four to six TRBV segments, and TRBV5-6, TRBV5-1 and TRBV20-1 were among these.

Germline CDR1 and CDR2: ENHRY and SYGVKD. The V gene end was trimmed by 3 bases and the J gene end by 8 bases; junction bases not matched to a gene: 10. The CDR3 covers 15 residues. TCR beta cDNA libraries had unique molecular identifiers. TCRdb itself ran the PCR reads through MiXCR, one entry per CDR3 protein. This table holds about 540,000 distinct CDR3 sequences, under 40% found once. This clonotype has a single count. Its antigen remains unknown. The V and J genes are TRBV10-3 and TRBJ2-1; 7 nucleotides align to TRBD1. The specimen sequenced was blood. This TCR was recovered from a girl aged 2-17 years with multiple sclerosis. CDR3 sequence reads: CAISDPGQRNYEQFF. CDR3 DNA sequence: TGTGCCATCAGTGACCCGGGACAGAGGAATTATGAGCAGTTCTTC.